These 30 T cell receptor beta chains were sequenced from one sample in a study of OX40 agonist ivuxolimab in advanced cancers. Method: immunoSEQ multiplex PCR; TCRdb's copy keeps in-frame clones and lacks some. The profile covers roughly 30,000 clones, with roughly 90% appearing a single time and approximately 50% taken by the ten largest. The sample was CD4+ or CD8+ T cells sorted from blood, taken in a trial of the OX40 agonist ivuxolimab. The receptors shown here come from an adult with an advanced solid tumor such as melanoma, head and neck, liver or kidney cancer.

The rearrangement joins TRBV27 to TRBJ1-2, with 7 bases aligning to TRBD1. V lost 6 bases, J lost 2 bases, and 6 bases stayed unmatched. The CDR3 loop spans 14 amino acids. Germline CDR1 is MNHEY and CDR2 is SMNVEV (reference sequence). CDR3 nucleotide sequence: TGTGCCAGCAGGCACAGGGGAGGGAACTATGGCTACACCTTC. Translating it yields CASRHRGGNYGYTF.

Written as DNA, the CDR3 is TGTGCCAGCAGCTTAGCCCCAGGGCTGGACTACGAGCAGTACTTC. Amino acid sequence: CASSLAPGLDYEQYF. The V call is TRBV7-9, the J call TRBJ2-7; weak D call: TRBD1 (5 bases). The CDR3 is made up of 15 amino acids. CDR1 and CDR2 from the germline V gene are SEHNR and FQNEAQ (reference sequence). V lost 0 bases and J lost 3, with 12 bases in between.

The rearrangement uses TRBV12-2 and TRBJ2-7; no DNA check was done on the table's D call, TRBD1. TRBV12-2 represents a pseudogene. CDR3 size: 15 residues. The CDR3 DNA is TGTGCAAGTCGCTTGCCGGGACAGGGAGCCTACGAGCAGTACTTC. It encodes CASRLPGQGAYEQYF.

This clone turned up a few times. The rearrangement joins TRBV21-1 to TRBJ2-7; the table calls TRBD1, which could not be checked here. TRBV21-1 is a pseudogene locus. CDR3 length: 19 residues. The chain's CDR3 is CASSKLQGTPLSKAYEQYF. The CDR3 region has the DNA TGTGCCAGCAGCAAATTGCAGGGAACCCCTCTCTCTAAAGCCTACGAGCAGTACTTC.

V gene TRBV9 combines with J gene TRBJ1-3; D call uncertain. With 0 bases removed from V and 4 bases from J, the gap between germline ends came to 11 bases. Per germline, CDR1 SGDLS and CDR2 YYNGEE. CDR3 length equals 15 residues. This chain's CDR3 is CASSVDGYAGNTIYF. In DNA, the CDR3 is TGTGCCAGCAGCGTAGACGGCTATGCCGGAAACACCATATATTTT.

The chain has TRBV7-9 and TRBJ2-3, with 8 positions matching TRBD1. The CDR3 totals 13 residues. The ends lost 6 bases at V and 2 bases at J; junction bases unmatched: 1. Germline V gene data show CDR1 as SEHNR and CDR2 as FQNEAQ (reference sequence). The CDR3 reads CASRQGVTDTQYF. CDR3 DNA sequence: TGTGCCAGCAGACAGGGGGTCACAGATACGCAGTATTTT.

To note about this clone: This same CDR3 is encoded by further DNA sequences in the sample. The chain recombines TRBV7-8 with TRBJ2-2; possible D gene TRBD1, 5 bases. V lost 1 base, J lost 8 bases, and 11 bases lay in between. Germline CDR1 SGHVS, CDR2 FQNEAQ. This CDR3 spans 14 amino acids. The CDR3 reads CASSLETGAGELFF. The CDR3 region has the DNA TGTGCCAGCAGCTTAGAAACTGGGGCAGGGGAGCTGTTTTTT.

The chain carries TRBV27 and TRBJ2-5; D might be TRBD1 or TRBD2, each matching 6 bases. Germline assignment: CDR1 MNHEY and CDR2 SMNVEV (reference sequence). The CDR3 has 16 amino acids. V gave up 1 base and J gave up 5 bases, with 17 bases separating them. CDR3 DNA sequence: TGTGCCAGCAGTTTATACCCTCCGGGGGCTGGGGAGACCCAGTACTTC. Protein sequence: CASSLYPPGAGETQYF.

The V and J genes are TRBV9 and TRBJ2-5; 7 bases agree with TRBD2. This CDR3 contains 16 residues. Trimming cost V 0 bases and J 3 bases; bases outside gene matches: 8. From germline, CDR1 is SGDLS and CDR2 YYNGEE. This CDR3 reads CASSVARGEREETQYF. The DNA of the CDR3 is TGTGCCAGCAGCGTAGCTCGGGGGGAGAGAGAAGAGACCCAGTACTTC.

This rearrangement joins TRBV7-9 to TRBJ2-1, with 8 bases lining up with TRBD2. The CDR3 sequence is 15 residues long. CDR1 is SEHNR and CDR2 is FQNEAQ in the germline V gene (reference sequence). J lost 6 bases, V lost 5 bases, and 9 bases had no gene match. CDR3 in amino acids: CASSARGGPGNEQFF. The CDR3 DNA is TGTGCCAGCAGCGCCCGGGGGGGCCCGGGCAATGAGCAGTTCTTC.

This rearrangement joins TRBV4-2 to TRBJ2-7, with no clear D. V was clipped by 4 bases and J by 2 bases, with 9 bases between them. The CDR3 is made up of 13 amino acids. CDR1 LGHNA and CDR2 YNFKEQ come from the germline V gene. CDR3 in amino acids: CASSPPGTYEQYF. The CDR3 nucleotides are TGTGCCAGCAGCCCCCCCGGAACCTACGAGCAGTACTTC.

This clone is a singleton in its sample. This sequence joins TRBV15 and TRBJ2-1, with D possibly called TRBD1 or TRBD2 (6 bases each). Per germline, CDR1 LNHNV and CDR2 YYDKDF (reference sequence). The CDR3 has 16 residues. V was shortened by 1 base and J by 7 bases, with 17 bases between the two germline ends. The CDR3 DNA reads TGTGCCACCAGCAGAGGCACCGGGACACGGGGGAATGAGCAGTTCTTC. Amino acid sequence: CATSRGTGTRGNEQFF. Complete variable domain (other parts from reference TRBV15 and TRBJ2-1): DAMVIQNPRYQVTQFGKPVTLSCSQTLNHNVMYWYQQKSSQAPKLLFHYYDKDFNNEADTPDNFQSRRPNTSFCFLDIRSPGLGDTAMYLCATSRGTGTRGNEQFFGPGTRLTVL.

This chain uses TRBV4-3 with TRBJ1-3, with D possibly TRBD1 on 5 matching bases. The CDR3 is made up of 16 amino acids. V was pared by 0 bases and J by 0 bases, with 9 bases between. Germline loops: CDR1 LGHNA, CDR2 YSLEER. CDR3: CASSQDLGGSGNTIYF. CDR3 DNA sequence: TGCGCCAGCAGCCAAGATCTGGGGGGCTCTGGAAACACCATATATTTT.

The chain couples TRBV11-3 to TRBJ2-2; 12 nucleotides match TRBD1. The CDR3 runs to 15 residues. The germline gives CDR1 SGHNT, CDR2 YENEEA. V shed 5 bases, J shed 7 bases, and the junction held 5 bases outside the gene matches. This CDR3 is CASSPGTGGLGELFF. The CDR3 region has the DNA TGTGCCAGCAGCCCCGGGACAGGGGGCCTCGGGGAGCTGTTTTTT.

The J gene is TRBJ1-1, the V gene TRBV7-8; D not certain. This CDR3 spans 14 amino acids. The germline V gene has CDR1 SGHVS and CDR2 FQNEAQ. Between the trimmed V and J ends, which lost 5 bases and 10 bases, there was a span of 20 bases. In nucleotides, the CDR3 is TGTGCCAGCAGCGATAATGGACGGTCTCTTTCAGCTTTCTTT. This codes for CASSDNGRSLSAFF.

The gene calls are TRBV9 and TRBJ2-3; 7 bases match TRBD2. V shed 3 bases and J 0 bases; nucleotides not matched to a gene: 16. Germline values: CDR1 SGDLS, CDR2 YYNGEE. The CDR3 runs to 19 residues. The CDR3 loop reads CASSASPTPGGGSTDTQYF. The CDR3 coding sequence is TGTGCCAGCAGCGCCTCACCCACCCCAGGCGGGGGAAGCACAGATACGCAGTATTTT.

This rearrangement joins TRBV7-6 to TRBJ2-6; unclear D gene. The CDR3 sequence is 15 residues long. V was shortened by 2 bases and J by 0 bases, with 5 bases between the two germline ends. Looked up from germline, CDR1 is SGHVS and CDR2 is FNYEAQ. The CDR3 DNA reads TGTGCCAGCAGCTTAATGAGCTCTGGGGCCAACGTCCTGACTTTC. It encodes CASSLMSSGANVLTF.

The V gene is TRBV2, the J gene TRBJ1-2, with TRBD1 matching 8 bases. The V gene end was trimmed by 3 bases and the J gene end by 6 bases; junction bases not matched to a gene: 6. Germline CDR1 and CDR2: SNHLY and FYNNEI. This CDR3 spans 14 amino acids. Here the CDR3 reads CASSDIVRGHGYTF. CDR3 sequence (DNA): TGTGCCAGCAGTGACATAGTCAGGGGGCATGGCTACACCTTC.

The chain uses TRBV4-3 and TRBJ2-7; perhaps TRBD2 as D (5 bases). In germline, CDR1 is LGHNA, CDR2 YSLEER. The CDR3 covers 16 residues. V lost 4 bases, J lost 2 bases, and 18 bases lay in between. The CDR3 sequence is CASSLTPGTSPYEQYF. For the CDR3, the DNA is TGCGCCAGCAGCCTTACCCCGGGAACCTCCCCCTACGAGCAGTACTTC.

The chain employs TRBV2 and TRBJ2-1, with 10 bases fitting TRBD2. J was trimmed by 4 bases and V by 2 bases; bases with no gene match: 11. The CDR3 has 18 amino acids. CDR1 and CDR2 (germline): SNHLY, FYNNEI. The CDR3 bases are TGTGCCAGCAGTGAATCCCCGGGGCTAGCGGGGGTGTACAATGAGCAGTTCTTC. Protein product: CASSESPGLAGVYNEQFF.

This sequence joins TRBV14 and TRBJ2-3; D unresolved. The CDR3 runs to 14 residues. The germline V gene encodes CDR1 SGHDN and CDR2 FVKESK. V lost 3 bases and J 1 base, leaving 8 bases between the germline ends. This chain's CDR3 is CASSHVLGTDTQYF. Here the CDR3 DNA reads TGTGCCAGCAGCCACGTTTTGGGCACAGATACGCAGTATTTT.

The V gene is TRBV7-7, the J gene TRBJ1-6; possible D gene TRBD1, 5 bases. In germline, CDR1 is SSHAT, CDR2 FNYEAQ (reference sequence). Trimming shortened V by 5 bases and J by 8 bases, and 16 bases separated the two germline ends. The CDR3 extends over 15 amino acids. CDR3 residues: CASSAQGDQDSPLHF. DNA for the CDR3: TGTGCCAGCAGCGCGCAGGGAGATCAGGATTCACCCCTCCACTTT.

The V and J genes are TRBV5-6 and TRBJ2-7; 9 bases are shared with TRBD1. CDR1 and CDR2 from the germline V gene are SGHDT and YYEEEE. Losses at the gene ends were 1 base for V and 4 bases for J; bases not matched to a gene: 9. The CDR3 runs 16 residues. The CDR3 coding sequence is TGTGCCAGCAGCTTGACCCCCGGGACAGGGACTTACGAGCAGTACTTC. This gives the protein CASSLTPGTGTYEQYF.

The genes are TRBV11-2 and TRBJ1-2; maybe TRBD1 (5 bases). The CDR3 consists of 15 residues. V was shortened by 1 base and J by 5 bases, with 14 bases between the two germline ends. Germline-derived CDR1 and CDR2 are SGHAT and FQNNGV. CDR3 sequence: CASSLVGADRYGYTF. CDR3 in DNA: TGTGCCAGCAGCTTAGTCGGGGCAGACCGTTATGGCTACACCTTC.

This chain links TRBV28 with TRBJ2-7; TRBD1 aligns across 9 bases. This CDR3 has 16 amino acids. Trimming at V came to 5 bases and at J to 4 bases, leaving 12 bases not matched to a gene. CDR1 MDHEN and CDR2 SYDVKM come from the germline V gene. In nucleotides, the CDR3 is TGTGCCAGCAGTAAACCGGGACAGGGATTCGGGTACGAGCAGTACTTC. The encoded protein is CASSKPGQGFGYEQYF. The complete variable domain, with remaining parts taken from reference TRBV28 and TRBJ2-7, reads DVKVTQSSRYLVKRTGEKVFLECVQDMDHENMFWYRQDPGLGLRLIYFSYDVKMKEKGDIPEGYSVSREKKERFSLILESASTNQTSMYLCASSKPGQGFGYEQYFGPGTRLTVT.

The CDR3 loop is CASSLDWRPAYEQYF. CDR3 bases: TGCGCCAGCAGCTTGGATTGGCGACCCGCCTACGAGCAGTACTTC. This rearrangement joins TRBV5-1 to TRBJ2-7; the D is unclear. This CDR3 spans 15 amino acids. Germline CDR1 reads SGHRS; CDR2 reads YFSETQ. Deletions cut 0 bases from V and 2 bases from J, with 12 bases between.

This clone was seen just once. J is TRBJ1-1 and V is TRBV7-3; the match to TRBD1 covers 7 bases. The J segment lost 0 bases and the V segment lost 5 bases, leaving 6 bases of the junction unmatched. The length of the CDR3 is 15 residues. Germline V CDR1 and CDR2: SGHTA, FQGTGA. The CDR3 DNA is TGTGCCAGCAGCCCGACAGGGACAATGAACACTGAAGCTTTCTTT. The encoded protein is CASSPTGTMNTEAFF.

The gene calls are TRBV14 and TRBJ2-3; 9 nucleotides line up with TRBD1. The CDR3 consists of 16 residues. V was pared by 4 bases and J by 0 bases, with 5 bases of the junction left unmatched. Germline lookup yields CDR1 SGHDN and CDR2 FVKESK. The CDR3 DNA reads TGTGCCAGCAGCCCAACGGGACAGGGTAGCACAGATACGCAGTATTTT. Its translation is CASSPTGQGSTDTQYF.

The gene calls are TRBV5-6 and TRBJ2-5; D is unresolved. Germline CDR1 reads SGHDT; CDR2 reads YYEEEE. Trimming took 4 bases from V and 5 from J, leaving 12 bases between them. The CDR3 has 13 amino acids. The CDR3 loop reads CASSLSTTETQYF. As DNA, the CDR3 is TGTGCCAGCAGCCTCTCGACAACCGAGACCCAGTACTTC.

This chain uses TRBV28 with TRBJ1-1; TRBD1 might be the D (5 bases). V lost 4 bases, J lost 0 bases, and 18 bases lay in between. Germline CDR1 reads MDHEN; CDR2 reads SYDVKM. The CDR3 contains 17 residues. DNA of the CDR3: TGTGCCAGCAGTTCCCCCCACAAGGGGCCCCTGAACACTGAAGCTTTCTTT. It encodes CASSSPHKGPLNTEAFF.